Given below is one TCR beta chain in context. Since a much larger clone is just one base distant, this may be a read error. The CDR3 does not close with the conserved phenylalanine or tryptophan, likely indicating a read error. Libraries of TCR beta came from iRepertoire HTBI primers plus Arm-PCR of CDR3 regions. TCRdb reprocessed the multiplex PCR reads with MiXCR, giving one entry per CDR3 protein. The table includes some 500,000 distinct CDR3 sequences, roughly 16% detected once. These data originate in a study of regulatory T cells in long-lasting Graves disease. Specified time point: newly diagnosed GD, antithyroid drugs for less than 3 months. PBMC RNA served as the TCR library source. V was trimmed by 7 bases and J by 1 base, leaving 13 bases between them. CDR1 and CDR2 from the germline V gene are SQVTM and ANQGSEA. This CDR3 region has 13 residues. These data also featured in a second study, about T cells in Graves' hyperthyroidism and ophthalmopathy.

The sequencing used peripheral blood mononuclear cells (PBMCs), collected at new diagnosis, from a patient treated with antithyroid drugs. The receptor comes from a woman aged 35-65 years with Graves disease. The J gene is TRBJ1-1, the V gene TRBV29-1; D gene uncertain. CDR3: CSAKGPANTEAFL. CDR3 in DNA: TGCAGCGCCAAGGGTCCGGCGAACACTGAAGCTTTCCTT.